This T cell receptor beta chain appears in the sequencing data of a study of Ad26.COV2.S vaccination and SARS-CoV-2 variants. Study-wide background: A participant enrolled in the COV1001 Ad26.COV2.S trial arm provided the sample. Intramuscular Ad26.COV2.S doses were given once or twice, 56 days apart.

Documented treatment: some 19 received Ad26.COV2.S at low or high dose, single or two shots; 5 received placebo; per-sample allocation not given. Day 63 following the first vaccine or placebo injection was when the samples were taken. The shot given was an Ad26 vector that makes Wuhan-strain SARS-CoV-2 spike. Study-wide results and limits: Spike-specific TCR breadth in vaccine recipients exceeded that seen in placebo recipients.

The CDR3 length is 12 residues. Germline assignment: CDR1 SGDLS and CDR2 YYNGEE. Trimming cost V 4 bases and J 1 base, with 4 bases left between them. About this clone: Its target is not known. The same CDR3 also results from other DNA sequences found in this sample.

Libraries were prepared by immunoSEQ multiplex PCR; TCRdb keeps only in-frame clonotypes and omits some of them. The repertoire holds around 420,000 clones, roughly 90% seen once, with approximately 4% in the top ten. The V and J genes are TRBV9 and TRBJ2-3; no reliable D call. The specimen comprised peripheral blood, sampled in a trial of Ad26.COV2.S vaccine versus placebo. The sequence derives from a person aged 18-65 years who received the Ad26.COV2.S COVID-19 vaccine or a placebo. The CDR3 sequence: CASSPRTDTQYF. In nucleotides, the CDR3 is TGTGCCAGCAGCCCCCGCACAGATACGCAGTATTTT.